This entry features one TCR beta chain sequence. The source of the sample is a study of blood T cell repertoires in COVID-19. For the study at large: PBMCs, B-cell-depleted T cells, or T cells were the source of the cDNA or gDNA that made up the material.

The CDR3 loop spans 16 amino acids. Germline V CDR1 and CDR2: MNHNS, SASEGT. V was shortened by 0 bases and J by 4 bases, with 12 bases between the two germline ends. Some clones are missing from TCRdb's copy, which holds only in-frame ones; the method was immunoSEQ multiplex PCR. Counted here are fewer than 350,000 clones, more than 80% occurring once; the ten biggest clones make up roughly 7.3%. The sequencing input was peripheral blood. J is TRBJ1-4 and V is TRBV6-1; the D is unclear. The receptor was isolated from a woman in her twenties or thirties with COVID-19, enrolled during active disease. The DNA for the CDR3 is TGTGCCAGCAGTGAAGCATCGGGGTGGGTTAATGAAAAACTGTTTTTT. Its protein is CASSEASGWVNEKLFF.